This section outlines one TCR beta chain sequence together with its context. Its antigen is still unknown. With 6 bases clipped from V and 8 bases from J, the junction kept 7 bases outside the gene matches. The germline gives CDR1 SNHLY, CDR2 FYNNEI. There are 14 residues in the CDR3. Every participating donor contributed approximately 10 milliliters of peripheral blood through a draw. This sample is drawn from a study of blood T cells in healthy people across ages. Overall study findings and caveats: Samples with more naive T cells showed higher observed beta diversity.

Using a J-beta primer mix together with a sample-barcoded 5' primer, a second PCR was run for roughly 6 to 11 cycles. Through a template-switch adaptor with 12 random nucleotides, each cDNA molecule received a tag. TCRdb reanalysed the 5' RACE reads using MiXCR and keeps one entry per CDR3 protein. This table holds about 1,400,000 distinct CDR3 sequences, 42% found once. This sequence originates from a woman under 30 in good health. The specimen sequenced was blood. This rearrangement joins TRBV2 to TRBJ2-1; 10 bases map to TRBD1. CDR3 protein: CASRRTGGKDEQFF. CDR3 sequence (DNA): TGTGCCAGCAGAAGGACAGGGGGGAAGGATGAGCAGTTCTTC.